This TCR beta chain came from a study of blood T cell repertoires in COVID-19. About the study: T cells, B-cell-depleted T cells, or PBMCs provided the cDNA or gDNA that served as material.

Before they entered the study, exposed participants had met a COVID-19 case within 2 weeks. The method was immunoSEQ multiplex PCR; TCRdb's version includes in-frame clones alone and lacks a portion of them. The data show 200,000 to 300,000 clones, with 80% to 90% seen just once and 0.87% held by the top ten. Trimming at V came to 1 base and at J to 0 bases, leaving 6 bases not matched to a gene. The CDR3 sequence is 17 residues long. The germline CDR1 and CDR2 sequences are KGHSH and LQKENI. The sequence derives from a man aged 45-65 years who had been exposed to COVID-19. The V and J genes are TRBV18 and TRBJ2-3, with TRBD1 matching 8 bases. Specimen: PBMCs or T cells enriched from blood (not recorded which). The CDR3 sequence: CASSPLQGEYSTDTQYF. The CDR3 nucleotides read TGTGCCAGCTCACCACTACAGGGGGAATATAGCACAGATACGCAGTATTTT.